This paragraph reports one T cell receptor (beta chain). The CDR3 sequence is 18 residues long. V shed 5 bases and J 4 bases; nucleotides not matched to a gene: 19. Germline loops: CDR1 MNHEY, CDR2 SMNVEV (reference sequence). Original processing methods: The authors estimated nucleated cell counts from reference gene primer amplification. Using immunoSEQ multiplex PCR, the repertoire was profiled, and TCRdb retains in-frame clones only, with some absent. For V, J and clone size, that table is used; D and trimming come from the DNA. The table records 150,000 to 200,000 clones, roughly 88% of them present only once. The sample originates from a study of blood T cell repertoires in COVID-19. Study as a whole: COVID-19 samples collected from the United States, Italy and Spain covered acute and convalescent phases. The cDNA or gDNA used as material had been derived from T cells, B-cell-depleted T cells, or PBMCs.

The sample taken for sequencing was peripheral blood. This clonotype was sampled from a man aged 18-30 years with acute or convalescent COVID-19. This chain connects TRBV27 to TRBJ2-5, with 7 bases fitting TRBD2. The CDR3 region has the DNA TGTGCCAGCAGTCCGGGACCCCCGGCTAGCGGTGGGCGAGAGACCCAGTACTTC. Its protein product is CASSPGPPASGGRETQYF.